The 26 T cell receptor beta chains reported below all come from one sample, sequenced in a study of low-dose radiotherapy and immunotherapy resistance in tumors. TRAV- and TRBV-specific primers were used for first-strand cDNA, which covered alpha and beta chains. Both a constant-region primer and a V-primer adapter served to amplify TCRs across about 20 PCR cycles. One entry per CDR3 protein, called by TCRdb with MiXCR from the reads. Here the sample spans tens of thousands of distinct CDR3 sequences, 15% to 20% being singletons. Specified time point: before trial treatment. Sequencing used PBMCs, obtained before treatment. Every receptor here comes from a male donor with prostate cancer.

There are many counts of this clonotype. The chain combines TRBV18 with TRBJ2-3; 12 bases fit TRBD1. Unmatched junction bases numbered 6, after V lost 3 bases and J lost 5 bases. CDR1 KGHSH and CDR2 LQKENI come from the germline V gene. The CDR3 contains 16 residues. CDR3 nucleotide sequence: TGTGCCAGCTCACCCCGGGACAGGGGGCAGGGAGATACGCAGTATTTT. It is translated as CASSPRDRGQGDTQYF.

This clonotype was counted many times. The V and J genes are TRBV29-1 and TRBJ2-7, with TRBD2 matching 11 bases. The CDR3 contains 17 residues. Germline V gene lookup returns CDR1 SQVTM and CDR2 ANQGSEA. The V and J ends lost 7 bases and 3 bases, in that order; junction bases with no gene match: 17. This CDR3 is CSAEVLAGGPFLYEQYF. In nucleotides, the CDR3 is TGCAGCGCTGAGGTGCTAGCGGGGGGTCCTTTCCTCTACGAGCAGTACTTC.

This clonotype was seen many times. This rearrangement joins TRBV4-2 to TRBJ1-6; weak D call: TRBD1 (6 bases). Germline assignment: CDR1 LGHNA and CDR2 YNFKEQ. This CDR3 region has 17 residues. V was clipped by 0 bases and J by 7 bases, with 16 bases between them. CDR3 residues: CASSQEWGGGGNSPLHF. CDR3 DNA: TGTGCCAGCAGCCAAGAATGGGGCGGGGGCGGGAATTCACCCCTCCACTTT.

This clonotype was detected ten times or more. Written as DNA, the CDR3 is TGTGCCAGCAGCCCCCGGGCGGGGGCGTACGAGCAGTACTTC. As protein: CASSPRAGAYEQYF. The rearrangement joins TRBV7-2 to TRBJ2-7; tentative D call: TRBD2 (7 bases). The CDR3 covers 14 residues. The V end lost 5 bases, the J end lost 4 bases, and 15 bases lay between the germline ends. The V gene's germline CDR1 is SGHTA and CDR2 FQGNSA. The full variable domain, its missing parts supplied by reference TRBV7-2 and TRBJ2-7, is GAGVSQSPSNKVTEKGKDVELRCDPISGHTALYWYRQSLGQGLEFLIYFQGNSAPDKSGLPSDRFSAERTGGSVSTLTIQRTQQEDSAVYLCASSPRAGAYEQYFGPGTRLTVT.

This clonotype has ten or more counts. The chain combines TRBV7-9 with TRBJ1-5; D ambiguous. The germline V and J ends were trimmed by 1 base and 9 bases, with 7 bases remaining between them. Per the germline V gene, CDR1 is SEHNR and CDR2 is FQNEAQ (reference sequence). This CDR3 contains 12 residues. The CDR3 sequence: CASSLGTRPQHF. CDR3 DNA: TGTGCCAGCAGCTTAGGGACCCGGCCCCAGCATTTT.

The CDR3 loop is CASSQDHSGSPQHF. In nucleotides, the CDR3 is TGTGCCAGCAGCCAAGATCATTCCGGGTCGCCCCAGCATTTT. The chain combines TRBV4-2 with TRBJ1-5; the D is unclear. The germline V gene encodes CDR1 LGHNA and CDR2 YNFKEQ. Deletions cut 0 bases from V and 9 bases from J, with 12 bases between. CDR3 length: 14 amino acids.

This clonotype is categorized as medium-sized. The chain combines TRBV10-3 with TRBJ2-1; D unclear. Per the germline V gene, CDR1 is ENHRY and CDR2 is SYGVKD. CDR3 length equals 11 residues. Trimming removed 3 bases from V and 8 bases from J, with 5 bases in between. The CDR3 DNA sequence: TGTGCCATCAGTGACGCGGATGAGCAGTTCTTC. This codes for CAISDADEQFF.

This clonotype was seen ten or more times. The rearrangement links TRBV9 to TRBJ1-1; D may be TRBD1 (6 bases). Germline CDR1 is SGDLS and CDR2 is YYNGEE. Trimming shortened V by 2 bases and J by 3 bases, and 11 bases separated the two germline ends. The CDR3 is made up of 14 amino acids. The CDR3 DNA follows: TGTGCCAGCAGCGTCTTAGGGGGGGACACTGAAGCTTTCTTT. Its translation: CASSVLGGDTEAFF.

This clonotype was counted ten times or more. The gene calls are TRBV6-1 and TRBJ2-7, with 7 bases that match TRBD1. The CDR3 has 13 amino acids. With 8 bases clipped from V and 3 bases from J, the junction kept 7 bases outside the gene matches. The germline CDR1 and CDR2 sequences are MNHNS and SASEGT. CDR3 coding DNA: TGTGCCAGCTCGACCGGGACAGTCTACGAGCAGTACTTC. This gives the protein CASSTGTVYEQYF.

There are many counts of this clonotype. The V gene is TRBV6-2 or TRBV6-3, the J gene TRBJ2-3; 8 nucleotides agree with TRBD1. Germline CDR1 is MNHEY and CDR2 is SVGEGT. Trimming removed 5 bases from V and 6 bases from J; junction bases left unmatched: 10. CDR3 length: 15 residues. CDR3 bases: TGTGCCAGCAGTGGGTACTTGGACAGGGAGGATACGCAGTATTTT. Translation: CASSGYLDREDTQYF.

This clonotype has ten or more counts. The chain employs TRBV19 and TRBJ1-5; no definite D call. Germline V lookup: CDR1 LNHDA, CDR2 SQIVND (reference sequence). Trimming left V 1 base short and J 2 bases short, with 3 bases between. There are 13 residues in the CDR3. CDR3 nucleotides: TGTGCCAGTAGTATAGCAGGCAATCAGCCCCAGCATTTT. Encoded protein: CASSIAGNQPQHF. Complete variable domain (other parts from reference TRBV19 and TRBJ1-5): DGGITQSPKYLFRKEGQNVTLSCEQNLNHDAMYWYRQDPGQGLRLIYYSQIVNDFQKGDIAEGYSVSREKKESFPLTVTSAQKNPTAFYLCASSIAGNQPQHFGDGTRLSIL.

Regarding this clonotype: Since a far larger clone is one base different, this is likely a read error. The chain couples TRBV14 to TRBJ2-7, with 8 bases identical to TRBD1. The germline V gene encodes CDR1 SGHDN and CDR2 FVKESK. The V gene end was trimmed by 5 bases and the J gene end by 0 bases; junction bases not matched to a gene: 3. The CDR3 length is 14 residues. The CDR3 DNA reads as TGTGCCAGCAGCTGGACAGGGAGCTCCTACGAGCAGTACTTC. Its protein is CASSWTGSSYEQYF.

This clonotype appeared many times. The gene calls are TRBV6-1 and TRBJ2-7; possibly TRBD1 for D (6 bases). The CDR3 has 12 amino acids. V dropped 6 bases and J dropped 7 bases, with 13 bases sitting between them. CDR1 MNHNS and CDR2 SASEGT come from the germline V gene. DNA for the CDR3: TGTGCCAGCAGGAGGGACACCGGGGAGCAGTACTTC. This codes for CASRRDTGEQYF.

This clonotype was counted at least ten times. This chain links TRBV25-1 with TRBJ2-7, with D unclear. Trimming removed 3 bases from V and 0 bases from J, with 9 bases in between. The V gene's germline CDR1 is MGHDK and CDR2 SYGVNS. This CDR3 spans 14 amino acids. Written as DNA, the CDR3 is TGTGCCAGCAGTGATGACCGGAGCTCCTACGAGCAGTACTTC. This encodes CASSDDRSSYEQYF.

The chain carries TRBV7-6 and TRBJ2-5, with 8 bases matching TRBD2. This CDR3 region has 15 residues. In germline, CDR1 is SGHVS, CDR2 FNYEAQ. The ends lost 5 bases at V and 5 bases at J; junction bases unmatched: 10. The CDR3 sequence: CASSPGQSGGETQYF. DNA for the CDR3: TGTGCCAGCAGCCCGGGCCAATCGGGAGGGGAGACCCAGTACTTC.

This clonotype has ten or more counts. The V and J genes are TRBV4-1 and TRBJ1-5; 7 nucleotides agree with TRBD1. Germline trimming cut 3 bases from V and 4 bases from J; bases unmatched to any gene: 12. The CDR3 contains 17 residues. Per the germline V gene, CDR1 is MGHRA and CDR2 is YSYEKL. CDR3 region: CASSQNSDRAVNQPQHF. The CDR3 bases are TGCGCCAGCAGCCAGAACTCCGACAGGGCAGTAAATCAGCCCCAGCATTTT.

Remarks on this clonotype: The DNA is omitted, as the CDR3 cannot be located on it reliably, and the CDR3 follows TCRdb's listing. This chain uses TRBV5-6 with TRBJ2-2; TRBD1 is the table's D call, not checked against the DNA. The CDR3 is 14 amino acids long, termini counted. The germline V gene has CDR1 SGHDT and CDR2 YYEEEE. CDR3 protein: CASSMQGTGELFFF.

CDR3 residues: CASSSASGGIGEQYF. The CDR3 nucleotides read TGTGCCAGCAGCTCAGCTAGCGGAGGAATTGGCGAGCAGTACTTC. This sequence joins TRBV7-2 and TRBJ2-7; TRBD2 matches 7 bases. V gave up 4 bases and J gave up 6 bases; unmatched junction bases: 12. CDR3 size: 15 residues. Germline values: CDR1 SGHTA, CDR2 FQGNSA.

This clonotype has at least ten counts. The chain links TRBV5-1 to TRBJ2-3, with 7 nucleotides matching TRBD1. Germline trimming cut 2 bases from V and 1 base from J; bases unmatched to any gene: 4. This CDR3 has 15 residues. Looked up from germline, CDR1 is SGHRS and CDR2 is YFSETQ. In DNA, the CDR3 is TGCGCCAGCAGCTTAGGGGACAGAGGCACAGATACGCAGTATTTT. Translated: CASSLGDRGTDTQYF. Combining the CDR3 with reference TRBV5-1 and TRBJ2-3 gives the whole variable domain KAGVTQTPRYLIKTRGQQVTLSCSPISGHRSVSWYQQTPGQGLQFLFEYFSETQRNKGNFPGRFSGRQFSNSRSEMNVSTLELGDSALYLCASSLGDRGTDTQYFGPGTRLTVL.

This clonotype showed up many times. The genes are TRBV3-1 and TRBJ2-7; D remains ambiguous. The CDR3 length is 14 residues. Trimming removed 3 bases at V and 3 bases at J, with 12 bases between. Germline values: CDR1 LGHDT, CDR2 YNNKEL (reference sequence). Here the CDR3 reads CASSQGGPNYEQYF. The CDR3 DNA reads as TGTGCCAGCAGCCAGGGCGGACCGAACTACGAGCAGTACTTC.

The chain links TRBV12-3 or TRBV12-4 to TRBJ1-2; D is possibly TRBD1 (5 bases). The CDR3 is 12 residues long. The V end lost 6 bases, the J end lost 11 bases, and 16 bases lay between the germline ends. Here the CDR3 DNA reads TGTGCCAGCAGCCCTTCCCAGGGTAGATACACCTTC. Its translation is CASSPSQGRYTF.

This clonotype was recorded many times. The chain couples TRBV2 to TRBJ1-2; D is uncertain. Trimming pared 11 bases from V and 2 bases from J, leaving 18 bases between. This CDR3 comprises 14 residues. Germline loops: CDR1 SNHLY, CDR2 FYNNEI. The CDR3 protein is CAGGSGGINYGYTF. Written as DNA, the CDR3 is TGTGCCGGAGGATCCGGAGGGATAAACTATGGCTACACCTTC.

The CDR3 loop reads CASSVGGGGGQETQYF. CDR3 sequence (DNA): TGTGCCAGCAGCGTAGGGGGAGGGGGGGGACAAGAGACCCAGTACTTC. V is TRBV12-3 or TRBV12-4 and J is TRBJ2-5; perhaps TRBD2 as D (7 bases). Trimming shortened V by 6 bases and J by 2 bases, and 19 bases separated the two germline ends. CDR3 length: 16 amino acids.

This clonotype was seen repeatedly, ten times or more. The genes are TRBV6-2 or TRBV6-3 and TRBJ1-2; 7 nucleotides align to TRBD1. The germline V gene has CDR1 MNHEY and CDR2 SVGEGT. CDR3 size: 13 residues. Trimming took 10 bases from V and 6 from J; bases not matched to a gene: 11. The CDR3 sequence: CATEADRFDGYTF. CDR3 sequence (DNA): TGTGCCACGGAGGCGGACAGGTTCGATGGCTACACCTTC.

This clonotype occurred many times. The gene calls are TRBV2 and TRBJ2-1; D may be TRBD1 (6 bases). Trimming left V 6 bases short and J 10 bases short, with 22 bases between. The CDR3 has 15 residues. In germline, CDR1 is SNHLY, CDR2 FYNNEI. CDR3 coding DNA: TGTGCCAGCAGCCGGGCTATTGTGGGGGCACGGGAGCAGTTCTTC. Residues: CASSRAIVGAREQFF.

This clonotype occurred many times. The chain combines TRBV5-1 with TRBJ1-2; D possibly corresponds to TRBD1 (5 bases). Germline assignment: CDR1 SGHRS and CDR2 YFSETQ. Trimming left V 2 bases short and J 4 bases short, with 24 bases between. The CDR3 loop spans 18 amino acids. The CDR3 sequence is CASSFPGDAAGRSYGYTF. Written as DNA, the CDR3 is TGCGCCAGCAGCTTCCCCGGTGACGCGGCAGGGCGCTCCTATGGCTACACCTTC.